The 21 T cell receptor beta chains presented below share a single source sample, sequenced in a study of cytotoxic CD8 clonotypes in ibrutinib-treated CLL. Sequencing was performed with immunoSEQ multiplex PCR; in TCRdb, only in-frame clones are kept and a portion is missing. The data contain nearly 300,000 clones, 70% to 80% of them seen just once; the ten biggest clones take up about 5.3%. The input for sequencing was PBMCs, taken at disease progression, from a patient treated with ibrutinib. These receptors came from a human donor with chronic lymphocytic leukemia.

V usage is TRBV2 and J usage is TRBJ2-5; a possible D gene is TRBD2 (6 bases). V lost 4 bases, J lost 1 base, and 7 bases lay in between. Germline V gene sequence: CDR1 SNHLY, CDR2 FYNNEI. This CDR3 has 13 amino acids. The CDR3 region is CASSVGGQETQYF. CDR3 bases: TGTGCCAGCAGTGTGGGAGGCCAAGAGACCCAGTACTTC.

This clone was recorded once. CDR3 nucleotide sequence: TGTGCCAGCAGCCATTACCGGGAGGGACCCTACGAGCAGTACTTC. It yields the protein CASSHYREGPYEQYF. J is TRBJ2-7 and V is TRBV7-2; TRBD2 matches at 8 bases. Per germline, CDR1 SGHTA and CDR2 FQGNSA. V was clipped by 5 bases and J by 2 bases; unmatched bases: 8. The CDR3 runs to 15 residues.

The chain is built from TRBV29-1 and TRBJ2-1; 7 nucleotides match TRBD2. The length of the CDR3 is 15 residues. V lost 6 bases, J lost 4 bases, and 12 bases stayed unmatched. The V gene's germline CDR1 is SQVTM and CDR2 ANQGSEA. For the CDR3, the DNA is TGCAGCGTCGCCTTACGACTAGCCGCATACAATGAGCAGTTCTTC. Protein sequence: CSVALRLAAYNEQFF.

J is TRBJ2-7 and V is TRBV5-6, with 15 bases aligning to TRBD2. Trimming at V came to 2 bases and at J to 6 bases, leaving 3 bases not matched to a gene. The CDR3 extends over 15 amino acids. From germline, CDR1 is SGHDT and CDR2 YYEEEE. DNA for the CDR3: TGTGCCAGCAGCTTCCGGACTAGCGGGGGGGCCGAGCAGTACTTC. Amino acids: CASSFRTSGGAEQYF.

J is TRBJ1-2 and V is TRBV10-2; D ambiguous. The V end was cut by 5 bases, the J end by 0 bases, with 7 bases between. The CDR3 consists of 13 residues. Germline CDR1 reads WSHSY; CDR2 reads SAAADI. The CDR3 coding sequence is TGCGCCAGCAGTACAGAGTCTAACTATGGCTACACCTTC. Translation: CASSTESNYGYTF.

The chain employs TRBV29-1 and TRBJ2-3; D perhaps matches TRBD2 (5 bases). Germline CDR1 and CDR2: SQVTM and ANQGSEA. Trimming pared 3 bases from V and 4 bases from J, leaving 20 bases between. The CDR3 has 16 residues. The CDR3 sequence is CSVEWFRDQRSDTQYF. In nucleotides, the CDR3 is TGCAGCGTTGAGTGGTTCCGGGATCAGAGATCAGATACGCAGTATTTT.

The CDR3 DNA is TGTGCCAGTAGTATAGGGCCAGCTAACTATGGCTACACCTTC. Translating gives CASSIGPANYGYTF. V is TRBV19 and J is TRBJ1-2; D remains ambiguous. The CDR3 is 14 amino acids. Germline CDR1 and CDR2: LNHDA and SQIVND (reference sequence). Trimming stripped 1 base from V and 0 bases from J, with 6 bases between.

The chain couples TRBV10-1 to TRBJ1-1; no definite D call. V was pared by 3 bases and J by 5 bases, with 16 bases between. From germline, CDR1 is WNHNN and CDR2 SYGVQD (reference sequence). This CDR3 contains 15 residues. The DNA of the CDR3 is TGCGCCAGCAGTGATAAAATGGGTGGTAGTACTGAAGCTTTCTTT. This sequence encodes CASSDKMGGSTEAFF.

CDR3 DNA: TGTGCCAGCAGCGCGGGGACGGACTACGAGCAGTACTTC. Translated: CASSAGTDYEQYF. V is TRBV5-5 and J is TRBJ2-7; possibly TRBD2 for D (6 bases). The CDR3 sequence is 13 residues long. CDR1 SGHKS and CDR2 YYEKEE come from the germline V gene (reference sequence). Trimming took 4 bases from V and 3 from J, leaving 11 bases between them.

This clone has more than one count but fewer than ten. The V gene is TRBV13, the J gene TRBJ2-7, with 10 bases matching TRBD1. Looked up from germline, CDR1 is PRHDT and CDR2 is FYEKMQ (reference sequence). CDR3 length: 15 residues. Trimming removed 0 bases from V and 5 bases from J; junction bases left unmatched: 4. CDR3 sequence (DNA): TGTGCCAGCAGCTTAGGGGGACAGGGGTTCCACGAGCAGTACTTC. Residues: CASSLGGQGFHEQYF. Full variable domain (rest looked up from reference TRBV13 and TRBJ2-7): AAGVIQSPRHLIKEKRETATLKCYPIPRHDTVYWYQQGPGQDPQFLISFYEKMQSDKGSIPDRFSAQQFSDYHSELNMSSLELGDSALYFCASSLGGQGFHEQYFGPGTRLTVT.

The chain employs TRBV7-9 and TRBJ2-7; tentatively, D is TRBD1 or TRBD2 (5 bases each). The V and J ends lost 5 bases and 4 bases respectively, with 27 bases between them. The CDR3 is made up of 18 amino acids. Germline assignment: CDR1 SEHNR and CDR2 FQNEAQ (reference sequence). This chain's CDR3 is CASSPPDTLGPHNYEQYF. CDR3 DNA: TGTGCCAGCAGCCCCCCGGACACTCTGGGACCGCATAATTACGAGCAGTACTTC.

The rearrangement joins TRBV5-1 to TRBJ2-1; 8 bases fit TRBD1. The J segment lost 2 bases and the V segment lost 4 bases, leaving 5 bases of the junction unmatched. Germline CDR1 and CDR2: SGHRS and YFSETQ. The CDR3 consists of 15 residues. The CDR3 is CASSADRGPYNEQFF. CDR3 in DNA: TGCGCCAGCAGCGCAGACAGGGGACCCTACAATGAGCAGTTCTTC.

The chain carries TRBV7-8 and TRBJ2-2; TRBD2 matches at 8 bases. The CDR3 covers 15 residues. Germline V gene lookup returns CDR1 SGHVS and CDR2 FQNEAQ. After removal of 2 bases from V and 5 bases from J, the junction contained 4 bases not matched to a gene. The CDR3 region has the DNA TGTGCCAGCAGCTTATGGGGCGGGAGGACCGGGGAGCTGTTTTTT. Its protein is CASSLWGGRTGELFF.

This clone was counted a few times. The chain links TRBV18 to TRBJ1-5; D unclear. V gave up 6 bases and J gave up 6 bases, with 12 bases separating them. The CDR3 runs 13 residues. Germline V gene lookup returns CDR1 KGHSH and CDR2 LQKENI. The CDR3 protein is CASSGGLGQPQHF. As DNA, the CDR3 is TGTGCCAGCTCGGGAGGGTTGGGTCAGCCCCAGCATTTT.

The genes are TRBV28 and TRBJ2-3, with D hard to call. This CDR3 is 14 amino acids long. Germline V gene lookup returns CDR1 MDHEN and CDR2 SYDVKM. V was cut by 4 bases and J by 0 bases, with 8 bases left in between. The CDR3 DNA is TGTGCCAGCAGTTCCGTCCGGAGCACAGATACGCAGTATTTT. Its protein is CASSSVRSTDTQYF.

This chain connects TRBV11-2 to TRBJ2-3, with D perhaps given as TRBD1 or TRBD2 (5 bases each). Germline V gene lookup returns CDR1 SGHAT and CDR2 FQNNGV. This CDR3 is 15 amino acids long. Trimming stripped 5 bases from V and 1 base from J, with 13 bases between. In nucleotides, the CDR3 is TGTGCCAGCAGCCGAGGGACGGCGGGCACAGATACGCAGTATTTT. Its protein product is CASSRGTAGTDTQYF.

This chain uses TRBV28 with TRBJ1-5; D gene ambiguous. Germline lookup yields CDR1 MDHEN and CDR2 SYDVKM. Deletions cut 3 bases from V and 3 bases from J, with 18 bases between. The CDR3 extends over 17 amino acids. The CDR3 coding sequence is TGTGCCAGCAGTTTGGGTCGCGGGCCGAGGTTCAATCAGCCCCAGCATTTT. Encoded protein: CASSLGRGPRFNQPQHF.

This clone was seen only a few times. V is TRBV23-1 and J is TRBJ1-6; TRBD1 aligns across 7 bases. TRBV23-1 falls under the ORF class, with uncertain function. Trimming at V came to 5 bases and at J to 10 bases, leaving 5 bases not matched to a gene. The CDR3 sequence is 13 residues long. CDR3 nucleotides: TGCGCCAGCAGTGTATCCAGGGGGTCACCCCTCCACTTT. Translation gives CASSVSRGSPLHF.

The rearrangement uses TRBV9 and TRBJ2-1, with TRBD2 matching 8 bases. The trim removed 4 bases at V and 8 bases at J, leaving 14 bases unmatched. The CDR3 contains 16 residues. From germline, CDR1 is SGDLS and CDR2 YYNGEE. DNA for the CDR3: TGTGCCAGCAGCCTAACCGGGACTAGTATCTTTCATGAGCAGTTCTTC. Encoded protein: CASSLTGTSIFHEQFF.

This clone appeared a few times. This chain uses TRBV7-6 with TRBJ2-2, with TRBD1 matching over 7 bases. The germline V gene encodes CDR1 SGHVS and CDR2 FNYEAQ. The CDR3 runs 15 residues. V lost 6 bases, J lost 4 bases, and 8 bases stayed unmatched. CDR3 DNA: TGTGCCAGCAGTTCGACCACAGGGGCCACCGGGGAGCTGTTTTTT. Translated: CASSSTTGATGELFF. Full variable domain (missing parts from reference TRBV7-6 and TRBJ2-2): GAGVSQSPRYKVTKRGQDVALRCDPISGHVSLYWYRQALGQGPEFLTYFNYEAQQDKSGLPNDRFSAERPEGSISTLTIQRTEQRDSAMYRCASSSTTGATGELFFGEGSRLTVL.

The genes are TRBV4-3 and TRBJ2-1, with 7 bases identical to TRBD1. Germline V gene sequence: CDR1 LGHNA, CDR2 YSLEER. Trimming at V came to 1 base and at J to 5 bases, leaving 2 bases not matched to a gene. The CDR3 has 14 amino acids. CDR3 bases: TGCGCCAGCAGCCAAGGACAGGGAAACAATGAGCAGTTCTTC. It yields the protein CASSQGQGNNEQFF.